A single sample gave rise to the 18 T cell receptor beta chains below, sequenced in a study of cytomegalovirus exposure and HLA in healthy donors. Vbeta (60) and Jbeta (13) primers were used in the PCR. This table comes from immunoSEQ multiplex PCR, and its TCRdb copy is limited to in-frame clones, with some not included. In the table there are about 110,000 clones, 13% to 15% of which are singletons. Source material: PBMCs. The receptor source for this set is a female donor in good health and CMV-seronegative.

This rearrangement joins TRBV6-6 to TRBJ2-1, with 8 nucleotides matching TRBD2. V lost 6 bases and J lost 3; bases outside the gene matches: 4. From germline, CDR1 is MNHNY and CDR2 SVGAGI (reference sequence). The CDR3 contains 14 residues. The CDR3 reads CASRLADYYNEQFF. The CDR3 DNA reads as TGTGCCAGCAGACTAGCGGACTACTACAATGAGCAGTTCTTC.

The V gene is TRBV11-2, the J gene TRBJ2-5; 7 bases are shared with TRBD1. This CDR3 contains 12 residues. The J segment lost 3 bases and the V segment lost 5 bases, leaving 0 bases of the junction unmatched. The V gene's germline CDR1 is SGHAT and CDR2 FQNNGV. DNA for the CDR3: TGTGCCAGCAGCACAGGGGAAGAGACCCAGTACTTC. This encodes CASSTGEETQYF.

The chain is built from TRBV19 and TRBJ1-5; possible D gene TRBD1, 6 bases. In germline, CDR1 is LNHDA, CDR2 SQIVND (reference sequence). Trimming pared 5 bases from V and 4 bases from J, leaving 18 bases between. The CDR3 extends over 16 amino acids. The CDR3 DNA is TGTGCCAGTAGTGTCCACAGGGTCCCCCCTAATCAGCCCCAGCATTTT. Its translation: CASSVHRVPPNQPQHF. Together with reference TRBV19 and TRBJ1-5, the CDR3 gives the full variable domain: DGGITQSPKYLFRKEGQNVTLSCEQNLNHDAMYWYRQDPGQGLRLIYYSQIVNDFQKGDIAEGYSVSREKKESFPLTVTSAQKNPTAFYLCASSVHRVPPNQPQHFGDGTRLSIL.

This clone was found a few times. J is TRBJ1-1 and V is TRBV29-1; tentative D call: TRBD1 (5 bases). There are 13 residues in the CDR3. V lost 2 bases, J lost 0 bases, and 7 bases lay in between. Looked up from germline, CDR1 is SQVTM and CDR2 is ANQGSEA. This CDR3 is CSVERQLNTEAFF. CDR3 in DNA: TGCAGCGTTGAACGACAGCTGAACACTGAAGCTTTCTTT.

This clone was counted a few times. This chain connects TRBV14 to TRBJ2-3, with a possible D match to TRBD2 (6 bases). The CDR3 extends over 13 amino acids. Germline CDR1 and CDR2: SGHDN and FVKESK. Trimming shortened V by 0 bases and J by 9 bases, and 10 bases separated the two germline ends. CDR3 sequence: CASSQEPGLTQYF. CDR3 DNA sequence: TGTGCCAGCAGCCAAGAGCCGGGACTCACGCAGTATTTT.

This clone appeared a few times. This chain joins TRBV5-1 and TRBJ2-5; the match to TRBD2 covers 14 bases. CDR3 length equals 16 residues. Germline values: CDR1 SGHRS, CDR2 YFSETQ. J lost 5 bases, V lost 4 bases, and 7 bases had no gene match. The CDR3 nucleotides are TGCGCCAGCAGCCCCGGGACTAGCGGGAGTGGGGAGACCCAGTACTTC. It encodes CASSPGTSGSGETQYF. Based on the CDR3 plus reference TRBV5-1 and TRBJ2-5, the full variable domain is KAGVTQTPRYLIKTRGQQVTLSCSPISGHRSVSWYQQTPGQGLQFLFEYFSETQRNKGNFPGRFSGRQFSNSRSEMNVSTLELGDSALYLCASSPGTSGSGETQYFGPGTRLLVL.

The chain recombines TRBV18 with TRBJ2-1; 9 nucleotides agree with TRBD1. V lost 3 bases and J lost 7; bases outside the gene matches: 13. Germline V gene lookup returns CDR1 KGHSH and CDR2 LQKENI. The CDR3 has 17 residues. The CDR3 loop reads CASSPLWAGQGKNEQFF. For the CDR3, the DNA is TGTGCCAGCTCACCGTTATGGGCGGGACAGGGCAAAAATGAGCAGTTCTTC. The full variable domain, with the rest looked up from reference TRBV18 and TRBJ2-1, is NAGVMQNPRHLVRRRGQEARLRCSPMKGHSHVYWYRQLPEEGLKFMVYLQKENIIDESGMPKERFSAEFPKEGPSILRIQQVVRGDSAAYFCASSPLWAGQGKNEQFFGPGTRLTVL.

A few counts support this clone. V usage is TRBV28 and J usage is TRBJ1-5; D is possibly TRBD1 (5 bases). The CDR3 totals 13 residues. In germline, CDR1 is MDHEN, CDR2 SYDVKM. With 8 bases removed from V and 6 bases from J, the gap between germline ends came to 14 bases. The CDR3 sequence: CASATGGVQPQHF. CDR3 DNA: TGTGCCAGCGCCACTGGGGGGGTTCAGCCCCAGCATTTT.

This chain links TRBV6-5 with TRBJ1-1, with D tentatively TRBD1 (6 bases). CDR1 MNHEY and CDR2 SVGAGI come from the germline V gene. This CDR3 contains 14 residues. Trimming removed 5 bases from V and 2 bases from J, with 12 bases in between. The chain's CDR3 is CASSPGVINTEAFF. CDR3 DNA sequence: TGTGCCAGCAGTCCAGGGGTTATCAACACTGAAGCTTTCTTT.

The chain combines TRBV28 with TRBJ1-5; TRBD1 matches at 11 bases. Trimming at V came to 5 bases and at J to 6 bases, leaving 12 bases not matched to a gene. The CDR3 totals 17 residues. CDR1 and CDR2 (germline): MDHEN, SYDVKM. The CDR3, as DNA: TGTGCCAGCAGTCTCAGGTGGGACAGGGGGTTTGGTCAGCCCCAGCATTTT. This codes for CASSLRWDRGFGQPQHF.

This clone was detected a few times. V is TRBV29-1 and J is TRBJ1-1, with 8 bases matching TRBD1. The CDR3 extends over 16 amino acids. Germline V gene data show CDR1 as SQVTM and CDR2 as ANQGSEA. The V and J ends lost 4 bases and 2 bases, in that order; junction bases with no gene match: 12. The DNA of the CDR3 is TGCAGCGTTGTATTAACCCAGGGGGCGGATAACACTGAAGCTTTCTTT. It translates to CSVVLTQGADNTEAFF.

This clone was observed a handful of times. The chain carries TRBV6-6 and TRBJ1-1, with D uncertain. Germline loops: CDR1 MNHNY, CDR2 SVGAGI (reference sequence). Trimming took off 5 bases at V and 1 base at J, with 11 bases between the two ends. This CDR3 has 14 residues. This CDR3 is CASSDSRRNTEAFF. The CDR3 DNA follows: TGTGCCAGCAGTGATAGCCGGCGGAACACTGAAGCTTTCTTT.

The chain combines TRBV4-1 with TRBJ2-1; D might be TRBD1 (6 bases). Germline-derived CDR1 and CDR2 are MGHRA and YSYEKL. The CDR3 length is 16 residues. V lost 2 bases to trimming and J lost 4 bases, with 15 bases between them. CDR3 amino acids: CASSQFRGSLYNEQFF. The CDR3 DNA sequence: TGCGCCAGCAGCCAATTTAGGGGGTCACTATACAATGAGCAGTTCTTC.

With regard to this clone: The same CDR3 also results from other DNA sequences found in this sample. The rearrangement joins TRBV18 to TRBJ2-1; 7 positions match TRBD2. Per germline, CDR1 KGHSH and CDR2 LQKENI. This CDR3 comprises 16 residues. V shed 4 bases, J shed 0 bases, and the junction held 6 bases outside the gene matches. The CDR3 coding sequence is TGTGCCAGCTCACAACACCTAGCGGACTCCTACAATGAGCAGTTCTTC. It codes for CASSQHLADSYNEQFF.

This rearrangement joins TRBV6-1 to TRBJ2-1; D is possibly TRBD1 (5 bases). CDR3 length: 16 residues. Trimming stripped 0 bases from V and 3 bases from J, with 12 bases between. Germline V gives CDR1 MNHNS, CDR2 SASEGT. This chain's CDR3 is CASSEAFGQYYNEQFF. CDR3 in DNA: TGTGCCAGCAGTGAAGCTTTCGGACAATACTACAATGAGCAGTTCTTC.

CDR3 coding DNA: TGTGCCAGCAGCTTAGTCGGTCCTGAGCAGTTCTTC. Protein sequence: CASSLVGPEQFF. This chain links TRBV7-2 with TRBJ2-1, with D hard to call. The CDR3 totals 12 residues. V lost 1 base and J 9 bases, leaving 7 bases between the germline ends. The V gene's germline CDR1 is SGHTA and CDR2 FQGNSA.

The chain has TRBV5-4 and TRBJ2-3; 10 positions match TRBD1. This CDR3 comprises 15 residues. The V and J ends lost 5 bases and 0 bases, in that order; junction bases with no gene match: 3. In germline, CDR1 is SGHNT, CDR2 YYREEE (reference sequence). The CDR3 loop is CASRWGQGSTDTQYF. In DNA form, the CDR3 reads TGTGCCAGCAGGTGGGGACAGGGGAGCACAGATACGCAGTATTTT.

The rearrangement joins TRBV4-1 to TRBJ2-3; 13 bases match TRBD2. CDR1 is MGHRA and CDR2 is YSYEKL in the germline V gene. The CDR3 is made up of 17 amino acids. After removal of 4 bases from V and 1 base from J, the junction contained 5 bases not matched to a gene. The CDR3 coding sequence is TGCGCCAGCAGCCGATTAGGACTAGCGGGAGGCACAGATACGCAGTATTTT. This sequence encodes CASSRLGLAGGTDTQYF.